This TCR beta chain was identified during a study of Ad26.COV2.S vaccination and SARS-CoV-2 variants. The overall study: The donor participated in the COV1001 trial, in its Ad26.COV2.S arm.

CDR1 and CDR2 (germline): SGHRS, YFSETQ. This CDR3 has 13 amino acids. V gave up 4 bases and J gave up 3 bases, with 7 bases separating them. Treatment specified: 15 to 20 received Ad26.COV2.S at low or high dose, single or two shots; about five received placebo; per-sample allocation not given. Repertoires come from day 63 after the first vaccine or placebo injection. The table lists this clone with a few counts. The protocol was immunoSEQ multiplex PCR, while the TCRdb copy is restricted to in-frame clones and leaves out a portion. The repertoire has 300,000 to 350,000 clones, about 88% of them found once; the top ten carry approximately 12%.

The receptor was derived from a person aged 18-65 years who received the Ad26.COV2.S COVID-19 vaccine or a placebo. Sequenced material: peripheral blood, taken in a trial of Ad26.COV2.S vaccine versus placebo. The gene calls are TRBV5-1 and TRBJ1-4, with D unresolved. DNA for the CDR3: TGCGCCAGCAGCCGGGAACCTAATGAAAAACTGTTTTTT. It translates to CASSREPNEKLFF. The whole variable domain, remainder taken from reference TRBV5-1 and TRBJ1-4, is KAGVTQTPRYLIKTRGQQVTLSCSPISGHRSVSWYQQTPGQGLQFLFEYFSETQRNKGNFPGRFSGRQFSNSRSEMNVSTLELGDSALYLCASSREPNEKLFFGSGTQLSVL.